This T cell receptor beta chain was found in a study of cytomegalovirus exposure and HLA in healthy donors. The PCR contained 60 Vbeta and 13 Jbeta primers. The data were produced by immunoSEQ multiplex PCR, yet TCRdb's version contains in-frame clones alone and is incomplete. This sample has around 190,000 clones; around 77% occur once, and the top ten carry less than 3.5%. V was pared by 0 bases and J by 4 bases, with 15 bases between. From germline, CDR1 is MNHEY and CDR2 SVGAGI. The CDR3 has 16 residues. The chain combines TRBV6-5 with TRBJ2-5; D is uncertain. This clonotype was obtained from a woman between 25 and 40 years old in good health and CMV-seronegative. The sequenced sample was PBMCs. The CDR3 sequence: CASSYSLRPGGETQYF. For the CDR3, the DNA is TGTGCCAGCAGTTACTCTTTACGGCCAGGTGGAGAGACCCAGTACTTC.